These 22 T cell receptor beta chains were all obtained from the same sample, sequenced in a study of blood T cells in healthy people across ages. Primed by a sample-barcoded 5' primer and a J-beta primer mix, a second PCR proceeded for 7 to 11 cycles. TCRdb passed the 5' RACE reads through MiXCR, listing each CDR3 protein once. The sample consists of under 1,000,000 distinct CDR3 sequences, roughly 35% of them appearing once. The specimen was blood. The receptors stem from a young man in good health.

This clonotype was seen more than once but under ten times. The chain combines TRBV6-5 with TRBJ2-1; TRBD2 matches at 9 bases. Trimming cost V 0 bases and J 8 bases; bases outside gene matches: 8. CDR1 is MNHEY and CDR2 is SVGAGI in the germline V gene. CDR3 length: 16 amino acids. CDR3 loop: CASSYSNAGGTHEQFF. The CDR3 nucleotides are TGTGCCAGCAGTTACTCAAATGCGGGGGGGACACATGAGCAGTTCTTC.

This clonotype was counted a few times. The rearrangement joins TRBV28 to TRBJ1-1; a weak D match, TRBD1 (5 bases). The length of the CDR3 is 17 residues. V lost 5 bases to trimming and J lost 3 bases, with 22 bases between them. Germline CDR1 and CDR2: MDHEN and SYDVKM. CDR3 sequence (DNA): TGTGCCAGCAGTGCTACCCCTGACAGTGCACGAGACACTGAAGCTTTCTTT. Translation gives CASSATPDSARDTEAFF.

The chain joins TRBV29-1 to TRBJ2-4, with D unclear. V lost 0 bases and J 7 bases, leaving 22 bases between the germline ends. The CDR3 covers 17 residues. CDR1 and CDR2 from the germline V gene are SQVTM and ANQGSEA. The CDR3 DNA reads as TGCAGCGTTGAAGACGATATTGGGCCCCCGTTTGCGAACATTCAGTACTTC. Encoded protein: CSVEDDIGPPFANIQYF.

This clonotype was counted a few times. The chain combines TRBV11-1 with TRBJ2-5, with D possibly being TRBD2 (7 bases). The CDR3 spans 15 residues. The V end lost 1 base, the J end lost 11 bases, and 20 bases lay between the germline ends. Germline assignment: CDR1 SGHAT and CDR2 FQDESV (reference sequence). For the CDR3, the DNA is TGTGCCAGCAGCTTAGATGGTGGGGGGGCCGCTGAGCAGTACTTC. Protein: CASSLDGGGAAEQYF.

The V gene is TRBV9, the J gene TRBJ1-6; TRBD1 might be the D (5 bases). Germline values: CDR1 SGDLS, CDR2 YYNGEE. CDR3 length: 16 amino acids. Trimming shortened V by 2 bases and J by 5 bases, and 14 bases separated the two germline ends. CDR3 in amino acids: CASSVQAGRDNSPLHF. The DNA for the CDR3 is TGTGCCAGCAGCGTTCAGGCAGGGAGAGATAATTCACCCCTCCACTTT.

This clonotype showed up many times. The chain employs TRBV7-8 and TRBJ1-2, with unresolved D. V lost 0 bases and J 0 bases, leaving 11 bases between the germline ends. This CDR3 comprises 16 residues. Germline CDR1 reads SGHVS; CDR2 reads FQNEAQ. The CDR3 DNA reads TGTGCCAGCAGCTTAGCGCCGGAACCTACTAACTATGGCTACACCTTC. It encodes CASSLAPEPTNYGYTF. The entire variable domain, with the rest obtained from reference TRBV7-8 and TRBJ1-2, is as follows: GAGVSQSPRYKVAKRGQDVALRCDPISGHVSLFWYQQALGQGPEFLTYFQNEAQLDKSGLPSDRFFAERPEGSVSTLKIQRTQQEDSAVYLCASSLAPEPTNYGYTFGSGTRLTVV.

The V call is TRBV29-1, the J call TRBJ1-5; TRBD1 might be the D (6 bases). From germline, CDR1 is SQVTM and CDR2 ANQGSEA. This CDR3 contains 12 residues. V gave up 5 bases and J gave up 5 bases, with 10 bases separating them. CDR3 residues: CSVSGADQPQHF. The DNA for the CDR3 is TGCAGCGTTTCAGGGGCTGATCAGCCCCAGCATTTT.

This clonotype was found a few times. J is TRBJ1-5 and V is TRBV6-2 or TRBV6-3, with D perhaps TRBD1 (5 bases). The CDR3 length is 12 residues. V gave up 8 bases and J gave up 6 bases, with 11 bases separating them. Per the germline V gene, CDR1 is MNHEY and CDR2 is SVGEGT. In DNA, the CDR3 is TGTGCCAGCGGACAACGCGGTCAGCCCCAGCATTTT. Translation: CASGQRGQPQHF.

CDR3 protein: CAISEFDRNQETQFF. The CDR3 coding sequence is TGTGCCATCAGTGAGTTCGACAGGAATCAAGAGACCCAGTTCTTC. This chain links TRBV10-3 with TRBJ2-5, with D tentatively TRBD1 (6 bases). Near its end, the DNA agrees better with TRBJ2-1, so the J call may be wrong. Germline CDR1 and CDR2: ENHRY and SYGVKD. This CDR3 has 15 residues.

This clonotype was seen more than once but under ten times. The gene calls are TRBV12-3 or TRBV12-4 and TRBJ2-1; D gene ambiguous. V dropped 5 bases and J dropped 10 bases, with 18 bases sitting between them. The CDR3 runs to 14 residues. The CDR3 DNA follows: TGTGCCAGCAGTAATAAGGGCCTCGCTGGCGAGCAGTTCTTC. It yields the protein CASSNKGLAGEQFF.

This clonotype was picked up a small number of times. This chain links TRBV20-1 with TRBJ2-3; D unclear. Germline V gives CDR1 DFQATT, CDR2 SNEGSKA (reference sequence). V lost 4 bases to trimming and J lost 1 base, with 12 bases between them. The CDR3 covers 14 residues. The CDR3 bases are TGCAGTGCTAATAGGCTAGGTGGCACAGATACGCAGTATTTT. Its translation: CSANRLGGTDTQYF.

Notes on this clonotype: This sequence may be a read error, since a much larger clone differs from it by one base. V and J are TRBV10-3 and TRBJ2-1, with 8 nucleotides matching TRBD1. Looked up from germline, CDR1 is ENHRY and CDR2 is SYGVKD. Trimming took 6 bases from V and 10 from J; bases not matched to a gene: 5. The CDR3 has 12 amino acids. The CDR3 nucleotides read TGTGCCATCAGCCCTGGACAGGGCGAGCAGTTCTTC. The encoded protein is CAISPGQGEQFF.

This clonotype occurred a few times. The V gene is TRBV20-1, the J gene TRBJ2-3; the match to TRBD2 covers 11 bases. The trim removed 5 bases at V and 2 bases at J, leaving 9 bases unmatched. In germline, CDR1 is DFQATT, CDR2 SNEGSKA (reference sequence). There are 16 residues in the CDR3. The CDR3 loop reads CSAGDTSGGNTDTQYF. The CDR3 DNA follows: TGCAGTGCTGGGGACACTAGCGGGGGTAACACAGATACGCAGTATTTT.

This clonotype was recorded a few times. CDR3 nucleotide sequence: TGTGCCAGCAGCTTACTACCAGGGGGCAGCAATGAGCAGTTCTTC. Its translation: CASSLLPGGSNEQFF. This chain joins TRBV5-6 and TRBJ2-1, with 8 bases identical to TRBD1. The germline CDR1 and CDR2 sequences are SGHDT and YYEEEE. The CDR3 loop spans 15 amino acids. Trimming cost V 2 bases and J 6 bases; bases outside gene matches: 7.

V usage is TRBV4-3 and J usage is TRBJ2-2, with TRBD2 identical over 8 bases. The CDR3 extends over 16 amino acids. CDR1 LGHNA and CDR2 YSLEER come from the germline V gene. V lost 0 bases and J lost 4; bases outside the gene matches: 4. CDR3 DNA sequence: TGCGCCAGCAGCCAAGAGAGACTAGCGCGCACCGGGGAGCTGTTTTTT. Translation gives CASSQERLARTGELFF.

CDR3 coding DNA: TGTGCCATCACCCCAGTCCGGATGAGACAGGGGAGCTACACCTTC. The encoded protein is CAITPVRMRQGSYTF. The V gene is TRBV10-3, the J gene TRBJ1-2, with TRBD1 identical over 8 bases. CDR1 ENHRY and CDR2 SYGVKD come from the germline V gene. CDR3 length equals 15 residues. V lost 7 bases, J lost 9 bases, and 16 bases stayed unmatched.

This chain links TRBV6-6 with TRBJ2-1; the match to TRBD1 covers 11 bases. The trim removed 8 bases at V and 4 bases at J, leaving 4 bases unmatched. Germline lookup yields CDR1 MNHNY and CDR2 SVGAGI (reference sequence). This CDR3 comprises 14 residues. CDR3 sequence reads: CASRGTGGYNEQFF. CDR3 DNA sequence: TGTGCCAGCCGCGGGACAGGGGGATACAATGAGCAGTTCTTC.

This clonotype appeared a few times. It is unclear where the CDR3 begins or ends on the DNA, so no DNA is shown, and the CDR3 is as TCRdb lists it. The chain couples TRBV15 to TRBJ1-2; whether TRBD1, the table's D call, matches the DNA was not checked. Germline values: CDR1 LNHNV, CDR2 YYDKDF (reference sequence). The CDR3 comprises 16 residues, both ends counted. CDR3 residues: CATSRDSGQGVHGYTF.

The V gene is TRBV4-2, the J gene TRBJ2-3; D gene unclear. V was shortened by 0 bases and J by 2 bases, with 15 bases between the two germline ends. This CDR3 spans 17 amino acids. Germline values: CDR1 LGHNA, CDR2 YNFKEQ. Here the CDR3 reads CASSQDPAINPTDTQYF. The DNA for the CDR3 is TGTGCCAGCAGCCAAGATCCAGCGATTAACCCCACAGATACGCAGTATTTT.

The rearrangement links TRBV7-3 to TRBJ1-2; no clear D. CDR1 is SGHTA and CDR2 is FQGTGA in the germline V gene. Trimming stripped 2 bases from V and 5 bases from J, with 15 bases between. CDR3 length: 15 residues. CDR3 sequence reads: CASSLGGNSMYGYTF. The CDR3 bases are TGTGCCAGCAGCTTAGGCGGGAACTCAATGTATGGCTACACCTTC.

This chain connects TRBV19 to TRBJ1-2; a possible D gene is TRBD1 (5 bases). The length of the CDR3 is 13 residues. Between the trimmed V and J ends, which lost 3 bases and 3 bases, there was a span of 8 bases. CDR1 LNHDA and CDR2 SQIVND come from the germline V gene (reference sequence). In DNA form, the CDR3 reads TGTGCCAGTAGTATTAAAGGGGACTATGGCTACACCTTC. Residues: CASSIKGDYGYTF.

This clonotype has ten or more counts. The chain recombines TRBV20-1 with TRBJ2-3; 7 bases map to TRBD1. The J segment lost 1 base and the V segment lost 3 bases, leaving 7 bases of the junction unmatched. The CDR3 extends over 15 amino acids. Germline V lookup: CDR1 DFQATT, CDR2 SNEGSKA (reference sequence). The CDR3 DNA follows: TGCAGTGCTAGGGAGGACAGGCAAGGCACAGATACGCAGTATTTT. Translating gives CSAREDRQGTDTQYF.